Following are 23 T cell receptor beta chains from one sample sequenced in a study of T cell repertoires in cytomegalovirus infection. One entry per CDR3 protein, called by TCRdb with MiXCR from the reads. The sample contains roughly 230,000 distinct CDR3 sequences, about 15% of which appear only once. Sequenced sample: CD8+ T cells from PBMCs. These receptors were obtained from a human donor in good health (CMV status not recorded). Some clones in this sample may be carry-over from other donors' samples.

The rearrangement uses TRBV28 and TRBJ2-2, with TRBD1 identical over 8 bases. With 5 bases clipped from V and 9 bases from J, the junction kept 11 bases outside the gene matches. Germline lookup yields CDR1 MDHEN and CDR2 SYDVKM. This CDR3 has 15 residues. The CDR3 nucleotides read TGTGCCAGCAGTAACCGGGACAGGCCTTTCCGGGAGCTGTTTTTT. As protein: CASSNRDRPFRELFF.

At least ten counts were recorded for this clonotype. The DNA for the CDR3 is TGTGCCAGCCAGGAGGGAGGAGATACGCAGTATTTT. It translates to CASQEGGDTQYF. V is TRBV28 and J is TRBJ2-3; TRBD2 is a possible D gene (6 bases). There are 12 residues in the CDR3. The V end lost 8 bases, the J end lost 5 bases, and 11 bases lay between the germline ends. CDR1 and CDR2 (germline): MDHEN, SYDVKM.

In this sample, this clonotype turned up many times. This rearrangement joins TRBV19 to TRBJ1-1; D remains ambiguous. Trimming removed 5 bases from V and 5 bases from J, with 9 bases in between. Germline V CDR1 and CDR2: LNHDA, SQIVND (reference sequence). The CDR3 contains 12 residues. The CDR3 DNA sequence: TGTGCCAGTAGTTCCGGGTCGACTGAAGCTTTCTTT. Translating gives CASSSGSTEAFF.

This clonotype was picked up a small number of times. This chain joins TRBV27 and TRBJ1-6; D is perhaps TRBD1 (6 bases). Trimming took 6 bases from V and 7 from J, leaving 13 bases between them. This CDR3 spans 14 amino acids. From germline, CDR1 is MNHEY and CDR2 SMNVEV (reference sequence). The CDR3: CASSRGGANSPLHF. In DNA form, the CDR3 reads TGTGCCAGCAGCCGCGGGGGCGCAAATTCACCCCTCCACTTT.

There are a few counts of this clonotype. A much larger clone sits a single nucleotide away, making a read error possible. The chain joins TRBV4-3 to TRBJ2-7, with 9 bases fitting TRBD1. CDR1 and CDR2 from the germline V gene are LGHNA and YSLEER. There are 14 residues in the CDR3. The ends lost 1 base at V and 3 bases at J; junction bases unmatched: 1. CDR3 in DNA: TGCGCCAGCAGCCAAGGACAGGGGGTCTACGAGCAGTACTTC. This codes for CASSQGQGVYEQYF.

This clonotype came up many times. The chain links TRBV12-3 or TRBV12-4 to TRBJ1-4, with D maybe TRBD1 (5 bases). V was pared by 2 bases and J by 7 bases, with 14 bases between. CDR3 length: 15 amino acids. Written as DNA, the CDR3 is TGTGCCAGCAGTTTAAGCGGGGGATCTGCTGAAAAACTGTTTTTT. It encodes CASSLSGGSAEKLFF.

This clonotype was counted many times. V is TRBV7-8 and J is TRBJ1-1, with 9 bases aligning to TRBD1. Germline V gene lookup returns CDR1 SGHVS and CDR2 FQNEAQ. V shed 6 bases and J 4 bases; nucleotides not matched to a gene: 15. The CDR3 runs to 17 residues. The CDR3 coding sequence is TGTGCCAGCAGACAGATTCAACAGGGGGCTTTATTCACTGAAGCTTTCTTT. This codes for CASRQIQQGALFTEAFF.

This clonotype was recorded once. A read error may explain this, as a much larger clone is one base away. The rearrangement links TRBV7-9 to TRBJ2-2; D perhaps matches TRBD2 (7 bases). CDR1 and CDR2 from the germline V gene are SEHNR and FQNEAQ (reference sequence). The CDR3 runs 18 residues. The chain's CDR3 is CASSPGGRTIPNTGGLFF. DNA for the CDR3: TGTGCCAGCAGCCCGGGGGGCAGAACTATTCCGAACACCGGGGGGCTGTTTTTT.

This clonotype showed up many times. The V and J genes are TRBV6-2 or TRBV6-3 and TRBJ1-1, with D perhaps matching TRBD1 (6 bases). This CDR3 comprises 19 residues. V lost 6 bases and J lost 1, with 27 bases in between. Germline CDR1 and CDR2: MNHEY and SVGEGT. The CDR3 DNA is TGTGCCAGCAGACGCATGATCCCGGGACACGGGGAGCCGAACACTGAAGCTTTCTTT. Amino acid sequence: CASRRMIPGHGEPNTEAFF.

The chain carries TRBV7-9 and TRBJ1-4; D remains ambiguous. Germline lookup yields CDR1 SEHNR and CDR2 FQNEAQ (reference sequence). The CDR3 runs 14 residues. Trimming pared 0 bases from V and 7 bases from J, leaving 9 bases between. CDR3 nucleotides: TGTGCCAGCAGCTTAGCGGAGGGCGCTGAAAAACTGTTTTTT. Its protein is CASSLAEGAEKLFF.

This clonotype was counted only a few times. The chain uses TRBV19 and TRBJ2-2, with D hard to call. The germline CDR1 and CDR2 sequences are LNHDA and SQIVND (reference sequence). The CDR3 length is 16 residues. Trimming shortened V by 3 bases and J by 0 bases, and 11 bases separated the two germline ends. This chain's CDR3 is CASSMYAEPNTGELFF. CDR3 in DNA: TGTGCCAGTAGTATGTACGCAGAACCGAACACCGGGGAGCTGTTTTTT.

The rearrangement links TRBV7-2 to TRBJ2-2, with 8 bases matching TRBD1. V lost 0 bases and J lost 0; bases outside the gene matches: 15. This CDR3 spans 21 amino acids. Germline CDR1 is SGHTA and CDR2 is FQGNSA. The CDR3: CASSLALFVSRDRTNTGELFF. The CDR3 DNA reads TGTGCCAGCAGCTTAGCGCTTTTTGTATCGCGGGACAGGACGAACACCGGGGAGCTGTTTTTT. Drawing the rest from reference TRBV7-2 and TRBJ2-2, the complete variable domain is GAGVSQSPSNKVTEKGKDVELRCDPISGHTALYWYRQSLGQGLEFLIYFQGNSAPDKSGLPSDRFSAERTGGSVSTLTIQRTQQEDSAVYLCASSLALFVSRDRTNTGELFFGEGSRLTVL.

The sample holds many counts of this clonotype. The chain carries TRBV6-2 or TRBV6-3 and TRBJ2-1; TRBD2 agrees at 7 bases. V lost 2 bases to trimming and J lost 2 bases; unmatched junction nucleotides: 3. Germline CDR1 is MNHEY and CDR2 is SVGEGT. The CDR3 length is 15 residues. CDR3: CASSYRGGTYNEQFF. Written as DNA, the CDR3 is TGTGCCAGCAGTTACCGCGGGGGAACCTACAATGAGCAGTTCTTC.

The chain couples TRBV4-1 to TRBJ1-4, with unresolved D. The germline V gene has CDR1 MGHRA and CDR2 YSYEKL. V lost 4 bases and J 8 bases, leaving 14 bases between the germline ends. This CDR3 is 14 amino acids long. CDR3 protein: CASSPNLFDEKLFF. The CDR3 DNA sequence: TGCGCCAGCAGCCCTAACCTATTTGACGAAAAACTGTTTTTT.

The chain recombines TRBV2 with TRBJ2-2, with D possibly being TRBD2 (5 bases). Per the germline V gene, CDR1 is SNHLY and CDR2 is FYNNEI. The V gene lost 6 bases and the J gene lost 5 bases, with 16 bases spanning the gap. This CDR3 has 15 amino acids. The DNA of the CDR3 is TGTGCCAGCAGAGGAGAGGGCCAGCTTACCGGGGAGCTGTTTTTT. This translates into CASRGEGQLTGELFF.

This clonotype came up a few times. CDR3 sequence (DNA): TGTGCCAGCAGTGGGAGAGAGACCCAGTACTTC. Residues: CASSGRETQYF. The chain carries TRBV28 and TRBJ2-5, with D perhaps TRBD2 (5 bases). The germline V gene encodes CDR1 MDHEN and CDR2 SYDVKM. Trimming left V 5 bases short and J 4 bases short, with 5 bases between. This CDR3 comprises 11 residues.

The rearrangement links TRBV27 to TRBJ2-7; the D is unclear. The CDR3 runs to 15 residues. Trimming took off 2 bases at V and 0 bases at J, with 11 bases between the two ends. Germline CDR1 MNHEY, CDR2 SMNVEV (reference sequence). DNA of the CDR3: TGTGCCAGCAGTTTAAGTGGGGAAAGCTCCTACGAGCAGTACTTC. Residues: CASSLSGESSYEQYF.

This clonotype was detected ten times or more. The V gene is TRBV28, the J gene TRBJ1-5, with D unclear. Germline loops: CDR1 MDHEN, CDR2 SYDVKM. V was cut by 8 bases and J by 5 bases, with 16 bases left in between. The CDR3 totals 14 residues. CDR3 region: CASARPSMDQPQHF. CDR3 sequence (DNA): TGTGCCAGCGCACGGCCCTCAATGGATCAGCCCCAGCATTTT.

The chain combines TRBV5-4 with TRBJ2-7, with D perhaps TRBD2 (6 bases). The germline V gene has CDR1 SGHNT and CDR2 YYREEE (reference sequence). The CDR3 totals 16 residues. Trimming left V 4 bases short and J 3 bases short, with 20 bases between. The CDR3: CASSEPPRGRDYEQYF. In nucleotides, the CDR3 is TGTGCCAGCAGCGAACCTCCGCGGGGCAGGGACTACGAGCAGTACTTC.

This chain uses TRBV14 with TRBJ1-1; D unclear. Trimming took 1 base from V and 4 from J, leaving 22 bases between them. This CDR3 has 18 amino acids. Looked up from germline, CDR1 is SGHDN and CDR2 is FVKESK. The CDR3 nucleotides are TGTGCCAGCAGCCAAGGGCCAATGCCCATTTCGGAGATCACTGAAGCTTTCTTT. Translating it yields CASSQGPMPISEITEAFF.

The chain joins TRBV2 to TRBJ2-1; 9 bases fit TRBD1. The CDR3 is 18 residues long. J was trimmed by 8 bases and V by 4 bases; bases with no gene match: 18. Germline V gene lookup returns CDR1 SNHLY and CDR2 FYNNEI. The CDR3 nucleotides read TGTGCCAGCAGTGTTCAGGTGGAGTGGACAGGGGATAAGGATGAGCAGTTCTTC. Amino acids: CASSVQVEWTGDKDEQFF.

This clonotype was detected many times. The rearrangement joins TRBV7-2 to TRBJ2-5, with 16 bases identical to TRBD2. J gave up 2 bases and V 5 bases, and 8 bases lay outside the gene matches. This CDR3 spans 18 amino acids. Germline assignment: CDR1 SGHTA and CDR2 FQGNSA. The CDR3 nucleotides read TGTGCCAGCAGCCCGGGACTAGCGGGGGGGCCGGGTCAAGAGACCCAGTACTTC. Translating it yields CASSPGLAGGPGQETQYF.

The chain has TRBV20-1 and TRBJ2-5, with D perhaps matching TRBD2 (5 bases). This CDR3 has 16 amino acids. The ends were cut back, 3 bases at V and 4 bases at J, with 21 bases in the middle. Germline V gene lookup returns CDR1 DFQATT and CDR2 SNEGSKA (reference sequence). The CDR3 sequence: CSASLLPGARGETQYF. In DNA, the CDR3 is TGCAGTGCTAGCCTACTGCCGGGCGCACGGGGAGAGACCCAGTACTTC.